This T cell receptor (beta chain) is from a study of shared clonotypes between healthy human individuals. Study-level background: Ranging from 18 to 49 in age, donors were a couple of women and three men.

About this clone itself: No antigen is known for it.

Study-wide results and caveats: Shared across a few donors were about 4.8% of the naive CD4 clonotypes. Clonotype sharing among donors likely depends on sequencing depth. Among the subsets, naive ones generally showed larger estimated richness than memory ones.

Trimming removed 0 bases at V and 1 base at J, with 14 bases between. CDR3 size: 16 residues. Germline V gives CDR1 SGHRS, CDR2 YFSETQ. Generated by immunoSEQ multiplex PCR, the TCRdb table keeps only in-frame clones and is missing some. The sample lists 650,000 to 750,000 clones, 55% to 75% occurring once. V usage is TRBV5-1 and J usage is TRBJ2-7, with D uncertain. The TCR originated in a young woman in good health. The sample comprised memory CD4+ T cells sorted from blood. Subset noted: CD45RA-negative fraction. This chain's CDR3 is CASSLDSSTPSYEQYF. The CDR3 region has the DNA TGCGCCAGCAGCTTGGATAGCTCTACACCTTCCTACGAGCAGTACTTC.